The rows below give T cell receptor beta chains drawn from one sample of a study of identical twins. From the 5' RACE reads, TCRdb called clonotypes with MiXCR, one entry per CDR3 protein. Here the sample spans about 240,000 distinct CDR3 sequences, about 7.5% being singletons. Another study also made use of these data, one on yellow fever vaccine responses in identical twins.

The sample consisted of CD8+ T cells sorted from blood. The receptors shown here come from a young woman in good health. Each CDR3 is given with its conserved first and last residue. D genes are given only for firm matches. Rows give clone size only sometimes, using once, few, many, or a class for an expanded clone.

>TRBV7-9|TRBJ1-1|.|few
CASSKQGQDTEAFF
TGTGCCAGCAGCAAACAGGGTCAGGATACTGAAGCTTTCTTT
>TRBV12-3/TRBV12-4|TRBJ2-1|TRBD2|.
CASRGGGDEQFF
TGTGCCAGCAGGGGCGGGGGGGATGAGCAGTTCTTC
>TRBV28|TRBJ2-3|TRBD2|.
CASTSLAGGPTDTQYF
TGTGCCAGCACCTCGCTAGCGGGAGGGCCCACAGATACGCAGTATTTT
>TRBV28|TRBJ2-5|.|many
CASSYPSVGGQETQYF
TGTGCCAGCAGTTACCCCTCGGTTGGGGGGCAGGAGACCCAGTACTTC
>TRBV7-9|TRBJ1-1|.|.
CASSFSREAFF
TGTGCCAGCAGCTTTTCCAGGGAAGCTTTCTTT
>TRBV7-8|TRBJ2-7|TRBD2|few
CASSLAGGGDFRPYEQYF
TGTGCCAGCAGCTTAGCTGGGGGAGGGGACTTCAGGCCCTACGAGCAGTACTTC
>TRBV29-1|TRBJ2-1|.|many
CSAQGPLASQSYNEQFF
TGCAGCGCGCAAGGACCGCTAGCTAGCCAGTCCTACAATGAGCAGTTCTTC
>TRBV7-9|TRBJ2-4|.|few
CASSPEGLAKNIQYF
TGTGCCAGCAGCCCCGAGGGCCTAGCCAAAAACATTCAGTACTTC
>TRBV19|TRBJ2-3|TRBD2|few
CASSMPTSAITDTQYF
TGTGCCAGTAGTATGCCGACTAGCGCGATAACAGATACGCAGTATTTT
>TRBV27|TRBJ2-1|.|few
CASSLHHPYNEQFF
TGTGCCAGCAGTTTACATCACCCCTACAATGAGCAGTTCTTC
>TRBV20-1|TRBJ2-3|.|many
CSARDLREDHGDTQYF
TGCAGTGCTAGAGATCTTCGAGAGGACCACGGGGATACGCAGTATTTT
>TRBV7-2|TRBJ2-2|TRBD2|.
CASSLELAANTGELFF
TGTGCCAGCAGCTTAGAACTAGCGGCGAACACCGGGGAGCTGTTTTTT
>TRBV5-5|TRBJ2-2|TRBD1|many
CASSLAPDRENTGELFF
TGTGCCAGCAGCTTGGCCCCCGACAGGGAGAACACCGGGGAGCTGTTTTTT
>TRBV4-1|TRBJ2-3|.|many
CASSRRPPQGPSTDTQYF
TGCGCCAGCAGCCGCAGACCCCCCCAGGGCCCTAGCACAGATACGCAGTATTTT
>TRBV29-1|TRBJ2-1|TRBD2|.
CSVQGTSGSLPSYNEQFF
TGCAGCGTCCAGGGAACTAGCGGGAGTCTTCCCTCCTACAATGAGCAGTTCTTC
>TRBV12-3/TRBV12-4|TRBJ2-1|.|few
CASSPTFLSYNEQFF
TGTGCCAGCAGTCCTACATTCCTATCCTACAATGAGCAGTTCTTC
>TRBV20-1|TRBJ1-1|.|.
CSARDPVSISGEAFF
TGCAGTGCTAGGGACCCCGTTTCGATCTCCGGTGAAGCTTTCTTT
>TRBV27|TRBJ2-7|.|many
CASSLTVGRSYEQYF
TGTGCCAGCAGCCTTACTGTGGGGCGTTCCTACGAGCAGTACTTC
>TRBV12-3/TRBV12-4|TRBJ2-1|TRBD2|many
CASSTISGSENEQFF
TGTGCCAGCAGCACGATCAGCGGGAGTGAAAATGAGCAGTTCTTC
>TRBV6-4|TRBJ2-7|TRBD1|.
CASSAGGQGFSEQYF
TGTGCCAGCAGTGCCGGGGGACAGGGATTCTCCGAGCAGTACTTC
>TRBV20-1|TRBJ2-7|TRBD1|.
CSALDRVGSYEQYF
TGCAGTGCTCTTGACAGGGTAGGGTCCTACGAGCAGTACTTC
>TRBV11-2|TRBJ2-3|.|.
CASSLGRQADTQYF
TGTGCCAGCAGCTTAGGTCGGCAGGCAGATACGCAGTATTTT
>TRBV27|TRBJ2-1|.|few
CASSKGGGVAYNEQFF
TGTGCCAGCAGTAAGGGGGGGGGTGTCGCCTACAATGAGCAGTTCTTC
>TRBV6-4|TRBJ1-5|TRBD1|.
CASSESQGAGQPQHF
TGTGCCAGCAGTGAATCACAGGGGGCTGGTCAGCCCCAGCATTTT
>TRBV12-3/TRBV12-4|TRBJ2-1|.|.
CASRASLYNEQFF
TGTGCCAGCAGGGCTAGCCTATACAATGAGCAGTTCTTC
>TRBV29-1|TRBJ2-1|.|many
CSVEGGQNNEQFF
TGCAGCGTTGAGGGGGGACAGAACAATGAGCAGTTCTTC
>TRBV24-1|TRBJ1-5|TRBD1|many
CATGTGTGIGQPQHF
TGTGCCACCGGCACCGGGACAGGGATTGGTCAGCCCCAGCATTTT
>TRBV4-1|TRBJ2-7|.|.
CASSQLSVPTYEQYF
TGCGCCAGCAGCCAGCTTAGCGTCCCAACCTACGAGCAGTACTTC
>TRBV28|TRBJ2-7|.|few
CASTLTDRDILYEQYF
TGTGCCAGCACCCTGACCGACCGGGACATACTCTACGAGCAGTACTTC
>TRBV20-1|TRBJ2-1|.|few
CSAPPLNHNEQFF
TGCAGTGCTCCCCCCCTAAACCACAATGAGCAGTTCTTC
>TRBV2|TRBJ2-7|.|few
CASSEALMGRTSYEQYF
TGTGCCAGCAGTGAAGCGCTTATGGGCAGAACCTCCTACGAGCAGTACTTC
>TRBV7-9|TRBJ2-5|.|few
CASSLVGRQKETQYF
TGTGCCAGCAGCTTAGTAGGTCGCCAAAAAGAGACCCAGTACTTC
>TRBV20-1|TRBJ1-1|.|few
CSARLAGGLDTEAFF
TGCAGTGCTAGACTAGCCGGGGGCCTAGACACTGAAGCTTTCTTT
>TRBV28|TRBJ2-2|.|many
CASSTSDTGELFF
TGTGCCAGCAGTACCTCAGACACCGGGGAGCTGTTTTTT
>TRBV4-1|TRBJ2-3|TRBD2|many
CASSQVGAGESTDTQYF
TGCGCCAGCAGCCAAGTCGGAGCGGGGGAGAGCACAGATACGCAGTATTTT
>TRBV6-4|TRBJ2-2|.|few
CASSRGDGSAGELFF
TGTGCCAGCAGCCGCGGGGATGGCTCGGCCGGGGAGCTGTTTTTT
>TRBV7-2|TRBJ2-1|TRBD2|many
CASSPGLAFYNEQFF
TGTGCCAGCAGCCCAGGACTAGCGTTCTACAATGAGCAGTTCTTC
>TRBV28|TRBJ2-1|.|many
CASPPIEGDLQYNEQFF
TGTGCCAGCCCCCCGATCGAAGGGGATCTCCAGTACAATGAGCAGTTCTTC
>TRBV5-1|TRBJ2-7|.|few
CASSPSGIAYEQYF
TGCGCCAGCAGCCCCTCAGGGATCGCCTACGAGCAGTACTTC
>TRBV4-1|TRBJ2-7|TRBD2|few
CASSQELAGRYEQYF
TGCGCCAGCAGCCAGGAACTAGCGGGCCGGTACGAGCAGTACTTC
>TRBV29-1|TRBJ2-2|TRBD2|few
CSARLAGGQTLNTGELFF
TGCAGCGCTAGACTAGCGGGGGGACAGACCCTAAACACCGGGGAGCTGTTTTTT
>TRBV6-1|TRBJ1-1|.|.
CASSEGEEGWNTEAFF
TGTGCCAGCAGTGAAGGGGAGGAGGGGTGGAACACTGAAGCTTTCTTT
>TRBV4-1|TRBJ2-2|TRBD2|.
CASSQVYLAGGHRTGELFF
TGCGCCAGCAGCCAAGTATACCTAGCGGGGGGGCATCGGACCGGGGAGCTGTTTTTT
>TRBV20-1|TRBJ2-7|TRBD1|few
CSAAWDRGIHEQYF
TGCAGTGCCGCTTGGGACAGGGGGATCCACGAGCAGTACTTC
>TRBV12-3/TRBV12-4|TRBJ1-1|.|few
CVSSLGPSSRETEAFF
TGTGTCAGCAGTTTGGGGCCTTCCTCGCGGGAAACTGAAGCTTTCTTT
>TRBV20-1|TRBJ1-1|.|.
CSPKAAGNMNTEAFF
TGCAGTCCAAAGGCGGCAGGGAACATGAACACTGAAGCTTTCTTT
>TRBV28|TRBJ2-3|TRBD2|many
CASTRQAGAVDTQYF
TGTGCCAGCACCCGCCAAGCGGGAGCCGTTGATACGCAGTATTTT
>TRBV12-3/TRBV12-4|TRBJ1-2|.|few
CASSFGWYGYTF
TGTGCCAGCAGTTTCGGTTGGTATGGCTACACCTTC
>TRBV2|TRBJ2-1|TRBD2|few
CASSEGTSGDNEQFF
TGTGCCAGCAGTGAGGGGACTAGCGGGGACAATGAGCAGTTCTTC
>TRBV7-6|TRBJ1-4|.|few
CASSLDLANEKLFF
TGTGCCAGCAGCTTAGATTTGGCTAATGAAAAACTGTTTTTT
>TRBV5-1|TRBJ1-1|.|many
CASSRSPEAFF
TGCGCCAGCAGCCGGAGTCCTGAAGCTTTCTTT
>TRBV5-5|TRBJ2-1|.|.
CASSFTTSSYNEQFF
TGTGCCAGCAGCTTCACCACGAGCTCCTACAATGAGCAGTTCTTC
>TRBV5-4|TRBJ2-1|TRBD2|.
CAPGPTSASNGDEQFF
TGTGCCCCCGGCCCGACTAGCGCCTCAAATGGGGATGAGCAGTTCTTC
>TRBV9|TRBJ2-2|TRBD1|.
CASSPRTGGGTGELFF
TGTGCCAGCAGCCCTAGGACAGGGGGCGGCACCGGGGAGCTGTTTTTT
>TRBV12-3/TRBV12-4|TRBJ2-5|.|few
CASSLAPRVSGETQYF
TGTGCCAGCAGTTTAGCCCCCCGTGTCAGCGGTGAGACCCAGTACTTC
>TRBV14|TRBJ2-1|.|many
CASSPTKSGRGVHNEQFF
TGTGCCAGCAGCCCCACGAAGTCCGGACGAGGGGTCCACAATGAGCAGTTCTTC
>TRBV29-1|TRBJ2-1|TRBD2|.
CSVAGTSGRGVDEQFF
TGCAGCGTTGCCGGGACTAGCGGGAGGGGTGTCGATGAGCAGTTCTTC
>TRBV6-5|TRBJ2-3|TRBD2|few
CASSYYAEASGWNTDTQYF
TGTGCCAGCAGTTACTACGCCGAGGCTAGCGGGTGGAACACAGATACGCAGTATTTT